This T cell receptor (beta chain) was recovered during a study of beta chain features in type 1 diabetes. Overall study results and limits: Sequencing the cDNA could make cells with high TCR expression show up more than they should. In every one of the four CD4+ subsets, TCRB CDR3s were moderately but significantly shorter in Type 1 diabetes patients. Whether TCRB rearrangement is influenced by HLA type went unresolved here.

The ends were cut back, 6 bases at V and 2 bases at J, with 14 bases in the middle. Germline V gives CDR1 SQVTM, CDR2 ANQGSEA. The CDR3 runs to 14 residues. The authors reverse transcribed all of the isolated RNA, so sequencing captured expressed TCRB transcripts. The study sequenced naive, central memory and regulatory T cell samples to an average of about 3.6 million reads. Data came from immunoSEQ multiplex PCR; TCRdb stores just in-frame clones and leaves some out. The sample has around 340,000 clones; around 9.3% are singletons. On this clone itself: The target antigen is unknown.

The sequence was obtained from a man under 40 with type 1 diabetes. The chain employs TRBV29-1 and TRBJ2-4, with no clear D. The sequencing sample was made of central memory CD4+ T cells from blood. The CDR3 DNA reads TGCAGCGTCGAGCCGGACGGACCCAAAAACATTCAGTACTTC. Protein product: CSVEPDGPKNIQYF.